This T cell receptor (beta chain) was recorded in a study of response to subunit inactivated influenza vaccine. Findings and limits, study-wide: After each seasonal influenza vaccination, few new T cells are recruited, the authors suggested.

Concerning this clonotype: The antigen is undetermined.

TCRdb called the RT-PCR reads again in MiXCR, with one record for every CDR3 protein. The sample consists of about 780,000 distinct CDR3 sequences, roughly 18% of them appearing once. Source: PBMCs from blood, taken around 5 days after vaccination. This TCR came from a man over 45 who received an inactivated influenza vaccine.

CDR3 region: CASSFATGTNQPQHF. DNA for the CDR3: TGTGCCAGCAGCTTTGCTACAGGGACCAATCAGCCCCAGCATTTT. The chain joins TRBV5-8 to TRBJ1-5; a possible D gene is TRBD1 (6 bases). The germline CDR1 and CDR2 sequences are SGHTS and YDEGEE. V lost 2 bases and J lost 3, with 12 bases in between. This CDR3 has 15 amino acids.